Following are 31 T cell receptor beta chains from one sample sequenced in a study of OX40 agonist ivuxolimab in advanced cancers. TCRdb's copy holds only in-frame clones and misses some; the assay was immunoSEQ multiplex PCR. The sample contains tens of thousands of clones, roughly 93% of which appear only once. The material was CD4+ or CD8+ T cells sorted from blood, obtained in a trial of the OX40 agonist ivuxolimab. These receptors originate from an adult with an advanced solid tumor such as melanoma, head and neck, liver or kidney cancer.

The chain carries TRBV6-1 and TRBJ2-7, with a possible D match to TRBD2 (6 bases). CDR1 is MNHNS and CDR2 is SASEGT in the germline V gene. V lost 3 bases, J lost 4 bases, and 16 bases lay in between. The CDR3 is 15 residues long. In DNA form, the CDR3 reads TGTGCCAGCAGTGATGATTGGACGCGGGGATACGAGCAGTACTTC. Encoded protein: CASSDDWTRGYEQYF.

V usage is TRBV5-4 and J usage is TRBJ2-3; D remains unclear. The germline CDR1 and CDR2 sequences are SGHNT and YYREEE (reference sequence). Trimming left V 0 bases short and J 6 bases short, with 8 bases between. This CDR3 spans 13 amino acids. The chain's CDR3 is CASSLDSLDTQYF. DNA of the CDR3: TGTGCCAGCAGCTTGGATAGCCTGGATACGCAGTATTTT.

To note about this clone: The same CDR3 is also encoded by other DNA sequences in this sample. This chain's CDR3 is CASSYGSTDTQYF. As DNA, the CDR3 is TGTGCCAGCAGTTACGGGAGCACAGATACGCAGTATTTT. The chain uses TRBV6-5 and TRBJ2-3; D unresolved. The germline CDR1 and CDR2 sequences are MNHEY and SVGAGI. CDR3 length: 13 amino acids. V dropped 2 bases and J dropped 0 bases, with 3 bases sitting between them.

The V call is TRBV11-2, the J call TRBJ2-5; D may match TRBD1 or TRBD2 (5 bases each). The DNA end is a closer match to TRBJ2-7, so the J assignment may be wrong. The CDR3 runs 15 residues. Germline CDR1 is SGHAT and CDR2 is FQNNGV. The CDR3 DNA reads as TGTGCCAGCAGCTTCCCGGGACGGGGAGCCTACGAGCAGTACTTC. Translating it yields CASSFPGRGAYEQYF.

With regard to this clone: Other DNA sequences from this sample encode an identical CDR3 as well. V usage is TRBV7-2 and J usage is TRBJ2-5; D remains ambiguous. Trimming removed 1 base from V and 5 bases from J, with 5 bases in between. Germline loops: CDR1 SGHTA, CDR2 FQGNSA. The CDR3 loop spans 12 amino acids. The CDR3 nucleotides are TGTGCCAGCAGCTTAGGTTCCGAGACCCAGTACTTC. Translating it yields CASSLGSETQYF.

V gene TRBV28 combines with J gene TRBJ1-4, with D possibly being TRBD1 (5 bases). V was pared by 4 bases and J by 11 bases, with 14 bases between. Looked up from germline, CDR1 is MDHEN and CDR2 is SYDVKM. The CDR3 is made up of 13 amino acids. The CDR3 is CASSSTDPRKLFF. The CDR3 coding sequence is TGTGCCAGCAGTTCGACAGACCCGAGGAAACTGTTTTTT.

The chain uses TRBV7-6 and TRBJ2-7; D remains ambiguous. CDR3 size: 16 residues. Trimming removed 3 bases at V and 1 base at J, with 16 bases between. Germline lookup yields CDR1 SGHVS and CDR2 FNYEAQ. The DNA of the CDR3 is TGTGCCAGCAGCTTGGCTGGAGAGGCTCCTTCCTACGAGCAGTACTTC. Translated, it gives CASSLAGEAPSYEQYF. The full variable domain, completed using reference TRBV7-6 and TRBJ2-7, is GAGVSQSPRYKVTKRGQDVALRCDPISGHVSLYWYRQALGQGPEFLTYFNYEAQQDKSGLPNDRFSAERPEGSISTLTIQRTEQRDSAMYRCASSLAGEAPSYEQYFGPGTRLTVT.

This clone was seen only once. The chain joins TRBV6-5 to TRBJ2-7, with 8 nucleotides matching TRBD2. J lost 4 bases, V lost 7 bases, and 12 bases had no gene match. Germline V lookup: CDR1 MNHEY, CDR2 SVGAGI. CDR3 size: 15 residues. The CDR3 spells CASTVAGTRSYEQYF. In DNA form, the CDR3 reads TGTGCCAGCACCGTGGCCGGGACTAGGTCATACGAGCAGTACTTC.

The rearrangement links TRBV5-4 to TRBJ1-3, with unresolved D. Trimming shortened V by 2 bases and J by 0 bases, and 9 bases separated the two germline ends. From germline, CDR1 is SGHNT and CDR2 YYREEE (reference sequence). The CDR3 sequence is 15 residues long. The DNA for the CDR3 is TGTGCCAGCAGCTTTGACGGGAGCTCTGGAAACACCATATATTTT. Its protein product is CASSFDGSSGNTIYF.

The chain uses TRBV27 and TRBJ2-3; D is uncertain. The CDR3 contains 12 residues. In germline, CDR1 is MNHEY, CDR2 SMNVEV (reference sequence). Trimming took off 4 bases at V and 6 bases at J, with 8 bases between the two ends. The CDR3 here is CASSSPGDTQYF. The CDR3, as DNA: TGTGCCAGCAGTTCTCCCGGGGATACGCAGTATTTT.

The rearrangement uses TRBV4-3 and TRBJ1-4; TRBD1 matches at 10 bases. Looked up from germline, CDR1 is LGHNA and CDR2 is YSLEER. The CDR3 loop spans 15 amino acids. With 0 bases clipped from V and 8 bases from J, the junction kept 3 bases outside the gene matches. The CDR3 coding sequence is TGCGCCAGCAGCCAAGAGGGACAGGGGCGGGAAAAACTGTTTTTT. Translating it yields CASSQEGQGREKLFF.

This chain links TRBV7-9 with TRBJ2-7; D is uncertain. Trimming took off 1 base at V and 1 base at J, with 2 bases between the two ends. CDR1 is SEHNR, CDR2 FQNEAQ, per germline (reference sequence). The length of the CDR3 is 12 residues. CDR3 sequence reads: CASSLGSYEQYF. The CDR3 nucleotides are TGTGCCAGCAGCTTAGGGTCCTACGAGCAGTACTTC.

The CDR3 loop reads CASRGAARYEQYF. The CDR3 coding sequence is TGTGCCAGCAGAGGGGCCGCAAGATACGAGCAGTACTTC. V and J are TRBV25-1 and TRBJ2-7; D perhaps matches TRBD1 (5 bases). The CDR3 consists of 13 residues. V was pared by 6 bases and J by 4 bases, with 13 bases between. Germline V gene data show CDR1 as MGHDK and CDR2 as SYGVNS.

The DNA of the CDR3 is TGCGCCAGCAGCTTACAGGGAGGCCTCGACGAGCAGTACTTC. Its translation is CASSLQGGLDEQYF. This sequence joins TRBV5-1 and TRBJ2-5, with D possibly called TRBD1 or TRBD2 (6 bases each). The DNA end is a closer match to TRBJ2-7, so the J assignment may be wrong. The CDR3 runs 14 residues. The germline V gene encodes CDR1 SGHRS and CDR2 YFSETQ.

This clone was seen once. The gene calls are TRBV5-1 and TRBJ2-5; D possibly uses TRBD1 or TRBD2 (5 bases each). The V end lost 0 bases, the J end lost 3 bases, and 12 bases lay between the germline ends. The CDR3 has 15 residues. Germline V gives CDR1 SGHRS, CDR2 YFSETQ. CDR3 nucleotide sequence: TGCGCCAGCAGCTTGGCCGGGACGGAGGAAGAGACCCAGTACTTC. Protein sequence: CASSLAGTEEETQYF.

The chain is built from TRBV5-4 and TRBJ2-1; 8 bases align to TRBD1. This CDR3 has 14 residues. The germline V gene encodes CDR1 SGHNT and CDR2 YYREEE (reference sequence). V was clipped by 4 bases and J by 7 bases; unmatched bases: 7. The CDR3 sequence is CASSPQGARNEQFF. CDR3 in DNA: TGTGCCAGCAGCCCCCAGGGGGCTAGGAATGAGCAGTTCTTC.

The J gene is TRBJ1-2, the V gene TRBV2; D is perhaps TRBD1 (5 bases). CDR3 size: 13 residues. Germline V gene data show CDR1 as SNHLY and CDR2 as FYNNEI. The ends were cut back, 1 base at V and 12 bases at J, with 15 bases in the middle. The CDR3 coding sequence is TGTGCCAGCAGTGAAGGGCAGGGCCGGGCGAACACCTTC. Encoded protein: CASSEGQGRANTF.

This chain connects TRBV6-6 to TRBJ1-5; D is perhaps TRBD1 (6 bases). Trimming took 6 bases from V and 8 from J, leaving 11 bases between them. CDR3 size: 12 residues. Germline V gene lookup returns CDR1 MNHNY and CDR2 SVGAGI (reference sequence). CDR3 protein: CASRRGLEPQHF. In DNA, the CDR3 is TGTGCCAGCAGGCGGGGGCTTGAGCCCCAGCATTTT.

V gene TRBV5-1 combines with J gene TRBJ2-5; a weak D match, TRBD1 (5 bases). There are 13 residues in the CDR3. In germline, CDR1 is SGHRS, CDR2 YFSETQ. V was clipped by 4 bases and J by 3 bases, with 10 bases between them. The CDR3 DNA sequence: TGCGCCAGCAGCCCGACAGTGGAAGAGACCCAGTACTTC. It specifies CASSPTVEETQYF.

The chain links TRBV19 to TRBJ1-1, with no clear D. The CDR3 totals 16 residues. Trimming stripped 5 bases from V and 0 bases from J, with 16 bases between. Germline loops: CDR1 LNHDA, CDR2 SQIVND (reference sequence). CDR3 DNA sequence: TGTGCCAGTAGTCACCGTCCGGGAGCCATGAACACTGAAGCTTTCTTT. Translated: CASSHRPGAMNTEAFF. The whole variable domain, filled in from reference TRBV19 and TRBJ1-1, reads DGGITQSPKYLFRKEGQNVTLSCEQNLNHDAMYWYRQDPGQGLRLIYYSQIVNDFQKGDIAEGYSVSREKKESFPLTVTSAQKNPTAFYLCASSHRPGAMNTEAFFGQGTRLTVV.

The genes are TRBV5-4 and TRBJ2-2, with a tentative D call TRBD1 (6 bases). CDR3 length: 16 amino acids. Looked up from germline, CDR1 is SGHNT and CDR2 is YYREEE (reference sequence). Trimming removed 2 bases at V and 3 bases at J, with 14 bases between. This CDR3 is CASSFSGASYTGELFF. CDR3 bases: TGTGCCAGCAGCTTCTCAGGGGCCTCTTACACCGGGGAGCTGTTTTTT.

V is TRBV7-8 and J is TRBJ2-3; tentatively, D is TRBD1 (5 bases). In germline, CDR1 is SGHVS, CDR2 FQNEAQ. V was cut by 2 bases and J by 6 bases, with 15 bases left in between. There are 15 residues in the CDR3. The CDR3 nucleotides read TGTGCCAGCAGCTTACGAGAAGGGGCTTGGGATACGCAGTATTTT. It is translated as CASSLREGAWDTQYF.

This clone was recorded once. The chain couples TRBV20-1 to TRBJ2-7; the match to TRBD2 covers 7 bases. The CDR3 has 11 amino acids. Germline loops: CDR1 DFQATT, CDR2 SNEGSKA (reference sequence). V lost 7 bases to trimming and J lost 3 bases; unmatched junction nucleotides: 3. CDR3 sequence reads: CSGEGLYEQYF. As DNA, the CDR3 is TGCAGTGGGGAGGGACTCTACGAGCAGTACTTC.

The CDR3: CSARGSAEAFF. Written as DNA, the CDR3 is TGCAGTGCTAGAGGGTCGGCTGAAGCTTTCTTT. J is TRBJ1-1 and V is TRBV20-1; no reliable D call. There are 11 residues in the CDR3. The germline V gene encodes CDR1 DFQATT and CDR2 SNEGSKA (reference sequence). V lost 1 base and J 6 bases, leaving 6 bases between the germline ends.

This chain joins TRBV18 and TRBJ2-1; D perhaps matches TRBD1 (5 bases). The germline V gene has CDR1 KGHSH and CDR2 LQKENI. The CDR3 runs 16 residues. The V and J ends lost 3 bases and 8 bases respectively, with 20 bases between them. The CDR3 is CASSPSRQIKDYEQFF. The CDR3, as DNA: TGTGCCAGCTCACCTTCAAGACAGATAAAGGATTATGAGCAGTTCTTC.

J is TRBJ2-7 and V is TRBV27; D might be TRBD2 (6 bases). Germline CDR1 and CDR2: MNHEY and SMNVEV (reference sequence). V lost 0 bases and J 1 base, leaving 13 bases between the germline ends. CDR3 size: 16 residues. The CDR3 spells CASSLSTDGTSYEQYF. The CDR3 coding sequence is TGTGCCAGCAGTTTATCGACGGACGGGACTTCCTACGAGCAGTACTTC.

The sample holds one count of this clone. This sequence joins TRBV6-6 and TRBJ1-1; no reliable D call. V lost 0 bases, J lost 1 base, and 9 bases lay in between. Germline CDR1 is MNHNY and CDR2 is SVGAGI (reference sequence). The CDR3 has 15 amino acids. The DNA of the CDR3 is TGTGCCAGCAGTTACTCAATGGCCAAGAACACTGAAGCTTTCTTT. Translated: CASSYSMAKNTEAFF.

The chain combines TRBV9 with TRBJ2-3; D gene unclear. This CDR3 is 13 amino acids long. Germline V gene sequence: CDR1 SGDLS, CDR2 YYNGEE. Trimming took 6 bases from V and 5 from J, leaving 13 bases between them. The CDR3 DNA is TGTGCCAGCACTGCGTGGAATGGAGATACGCAGTATTTT. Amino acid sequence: CASTAWNGDTQYF.

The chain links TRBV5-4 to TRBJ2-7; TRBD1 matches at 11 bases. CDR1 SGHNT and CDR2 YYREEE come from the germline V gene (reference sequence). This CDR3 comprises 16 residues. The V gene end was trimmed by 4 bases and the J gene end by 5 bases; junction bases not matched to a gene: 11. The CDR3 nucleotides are TGTGCCAGCAGCCCACCGAACGGACAGGGGGCGAACGAGCAGTACTTC. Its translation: CASSPPNGQGANEQYF.

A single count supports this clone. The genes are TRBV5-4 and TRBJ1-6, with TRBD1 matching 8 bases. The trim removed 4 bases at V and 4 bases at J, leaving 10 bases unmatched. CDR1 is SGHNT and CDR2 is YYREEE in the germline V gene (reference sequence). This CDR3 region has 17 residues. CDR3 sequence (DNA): TGTGCCAGCAGCGGAGGACAGGGAAGCCCTTATAATTCACCCCTCCACTTT. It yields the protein CASSGGQGSPYNSPLHF.

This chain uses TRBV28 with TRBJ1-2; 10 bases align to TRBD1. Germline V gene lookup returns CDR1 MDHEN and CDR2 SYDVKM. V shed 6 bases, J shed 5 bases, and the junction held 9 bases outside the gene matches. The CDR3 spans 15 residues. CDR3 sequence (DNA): TGTGCCAGCAGCGCCACGACAGGGGGCAGATATGGCTACACCTTC. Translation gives CASSATTGGRYGYTF.